This TCR beta chain comes out of a study of blood T cell repertoires in COVID-19. Study-wide context: Collection of acute and convalescent COVID-19 samples took place in the United States, Italy and Spain.

Sequencing used immunoSEQ multiplex PCR; TCRdb keeps in-frame clones, though not all of them. The repertoire holds about 210,000 clones, approximately 80% seen once, with under 10% in the top ten. Sequenced material: peripheral blood. This clonotype was sampled from a woman over 75 with COVID-19, enrolled during active disease.

The CDR3 coding sequence is TGCGCCAGCAGCTTGGCCCCTAGCGGGAGCGGGTCTCGTTCAGATACGCAGTATTTT. It encodes CASSLAPSGSGSRSDTQYF. The chain links TRBV5-1 to TRBJ2-3; 10 nucleotides align to TRBD2. The CDR3 has 19 amino acids. Germline V lookup: CDR1 SGHRS, CDR2 YFSETQ. J gave up 4 bases and V 0 bases, and 14 bases lay outside the gene matches.